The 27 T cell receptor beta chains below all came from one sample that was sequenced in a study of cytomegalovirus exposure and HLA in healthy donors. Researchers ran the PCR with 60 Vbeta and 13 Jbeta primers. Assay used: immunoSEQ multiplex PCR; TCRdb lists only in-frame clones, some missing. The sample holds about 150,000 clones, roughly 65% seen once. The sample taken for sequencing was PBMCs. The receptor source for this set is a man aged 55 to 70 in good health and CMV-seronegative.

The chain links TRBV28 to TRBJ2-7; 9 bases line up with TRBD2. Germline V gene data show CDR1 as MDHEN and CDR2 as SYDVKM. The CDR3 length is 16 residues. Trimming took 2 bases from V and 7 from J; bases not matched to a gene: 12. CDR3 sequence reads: CASSLTGLSGSEEQYF. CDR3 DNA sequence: TGTGCCAGCAGTTTAACGGGCCTTAGCGGGAGTGAGGAGCAGTACTTC.

The CDR3 sequence is CSVASPRQDNTQYF. Here the CDR3 DNA reads TGCAGCGTGGCTTCCCCCCGGCAGGATAATACGCAGTATTTT. The chain links TRBV29-1 to TRBJ2-3; D remains unclear. Trimming took off 6 bases at V and 7 bases at J, with 20 bases between the two ends. The germline V gene has CDR1 SQVTM and CDR2 ANQGSEA. This CDR3 is built from 14 residues.

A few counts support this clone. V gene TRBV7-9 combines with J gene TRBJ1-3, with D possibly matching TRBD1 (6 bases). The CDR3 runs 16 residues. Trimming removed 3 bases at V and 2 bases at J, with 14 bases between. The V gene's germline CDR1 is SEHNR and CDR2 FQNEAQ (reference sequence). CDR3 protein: CASSFLPRGTGNTIYF. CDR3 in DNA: TGTGCCAGCAGCTTCCTACCCAGGGGTACTGGAAACACCATATATTTT.

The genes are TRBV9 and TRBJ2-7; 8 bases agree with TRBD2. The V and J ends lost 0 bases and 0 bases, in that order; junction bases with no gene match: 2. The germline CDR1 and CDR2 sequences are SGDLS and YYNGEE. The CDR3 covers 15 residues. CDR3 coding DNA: TGTGCCAGCAGCGTAGGGGGGACTAGCTCCTACGAGCAGTACTTC. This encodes CASSVGGTSSYEQYF.

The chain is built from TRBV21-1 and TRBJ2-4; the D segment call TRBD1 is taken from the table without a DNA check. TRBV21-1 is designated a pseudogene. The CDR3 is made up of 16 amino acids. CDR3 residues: CASSKGANASPNIQYF. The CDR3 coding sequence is TGTGCCAGCAGCAAAGGGGCAAACGCCAGCCCAAACATTCAGTACTTC.

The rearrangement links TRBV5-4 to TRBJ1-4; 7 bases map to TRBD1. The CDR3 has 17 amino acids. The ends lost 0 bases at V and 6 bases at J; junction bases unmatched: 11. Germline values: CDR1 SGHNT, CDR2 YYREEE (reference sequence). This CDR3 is CASSLGRQGDFDEKLFF. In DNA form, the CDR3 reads TGTGCCAGCAGCTTGGGGCGTCAGGGGGATTTCGATGAAAAACTGTTTTTT.

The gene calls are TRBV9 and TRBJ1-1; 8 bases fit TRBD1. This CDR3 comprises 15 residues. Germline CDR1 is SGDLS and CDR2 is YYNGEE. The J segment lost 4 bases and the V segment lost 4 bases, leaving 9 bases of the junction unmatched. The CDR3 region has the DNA TGTGCCAGCAGCCCTAGACAGGGGCAGGGCACTGAAGCTTTCTTT. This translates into CASSPRQGQGTEAFF.

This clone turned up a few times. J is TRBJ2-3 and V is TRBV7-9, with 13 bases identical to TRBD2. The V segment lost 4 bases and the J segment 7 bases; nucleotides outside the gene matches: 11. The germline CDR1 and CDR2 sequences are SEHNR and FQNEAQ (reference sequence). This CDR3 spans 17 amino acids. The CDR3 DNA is TGTGCCAGCAGCTCAGGGACTAGCGGGATTGATTTCAATACGCAGTATTTT. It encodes CASSSGTSGIDFNTQYF. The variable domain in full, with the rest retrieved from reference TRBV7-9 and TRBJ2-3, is DTGVSQNPRHKITKRGQNVTFRCDPISEHNRLYWYRQTLGQGPEFLTYFQNEAQLEKSRLLSDRFSAERPKGSFSTLEIQRTEQGDSAMYLCASSSGTSGIDFNTQYFGPGTRLTVL.

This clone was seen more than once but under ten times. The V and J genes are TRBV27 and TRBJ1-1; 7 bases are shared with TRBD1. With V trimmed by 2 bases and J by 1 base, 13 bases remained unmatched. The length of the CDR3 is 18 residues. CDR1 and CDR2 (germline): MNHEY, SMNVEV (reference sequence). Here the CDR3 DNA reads TGTGCCAGCAGTTTAGGGCCACTGACAGGGAGGTGGAACACTGAAGCTTTCTTT. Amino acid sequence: CASSLGPLTGRWNTEAFF.

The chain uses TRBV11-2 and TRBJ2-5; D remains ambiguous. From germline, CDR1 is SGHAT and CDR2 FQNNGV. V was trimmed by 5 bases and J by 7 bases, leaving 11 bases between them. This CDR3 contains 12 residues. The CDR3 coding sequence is TGTGCCAGCAGCCCACGCTCGGGGACCCAGTACTTC. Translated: CASSPRSGTQYF.

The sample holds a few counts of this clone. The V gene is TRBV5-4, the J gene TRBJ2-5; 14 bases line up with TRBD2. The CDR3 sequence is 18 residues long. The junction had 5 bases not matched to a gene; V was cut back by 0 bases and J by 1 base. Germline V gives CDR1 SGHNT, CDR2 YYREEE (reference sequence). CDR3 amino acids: CASSLGGTSGSAQETQYF. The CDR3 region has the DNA TGTGCCAGCAGCTTGGGAGGGACTAGCGGGAGTGCCCAAGAGACCCAGTACTTC.

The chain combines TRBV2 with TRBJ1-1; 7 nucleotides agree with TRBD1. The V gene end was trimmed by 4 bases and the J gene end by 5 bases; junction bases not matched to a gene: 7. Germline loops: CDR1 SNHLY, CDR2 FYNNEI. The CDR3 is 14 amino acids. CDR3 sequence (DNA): TGTGCCAGCAGTGTCCAAGACAGGGTGACTGAAGCTTTCTTT. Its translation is CASSVQDRVTEAFF. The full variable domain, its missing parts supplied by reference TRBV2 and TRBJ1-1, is EPEVTQTPSHQVTQMGQEVILRCVPISNHLYFYWYRQILGQKVEFLVSFYNNEISEKSEIFDDQFSVERPDGSNFTLKIRSTKLEDSAMYFCASSVQDRVTEAFFGQGTRLTVV.

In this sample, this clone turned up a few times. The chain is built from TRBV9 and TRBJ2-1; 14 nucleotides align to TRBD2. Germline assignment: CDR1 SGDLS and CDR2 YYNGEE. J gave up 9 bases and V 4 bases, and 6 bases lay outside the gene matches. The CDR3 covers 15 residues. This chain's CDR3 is CASSFSTSGRVEQFF. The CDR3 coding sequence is TGTGCCAGCAGCTTTTCGACTAGCGGGAGGGTTGAGCAGTTCTTC.

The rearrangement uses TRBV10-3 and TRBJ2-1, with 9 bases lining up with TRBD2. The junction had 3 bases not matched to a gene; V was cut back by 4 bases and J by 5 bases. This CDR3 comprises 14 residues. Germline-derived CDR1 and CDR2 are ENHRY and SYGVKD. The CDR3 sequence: CAISGSGRDNEQFF. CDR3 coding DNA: TGTGCCATCAGTGGTAGCGGGAGAGACAATGAGCAGTTCTTC.

CDR3 sequence reads: CASSSPLQETQYF. The CDR3 bases are TGCGCCAGCAGCTCCCCCCTACAAGAGACCCAGTACTTC. The chain has TRBV5-1 and TRBJ2-5, with D uncertain. This CDR3 is built from 13 residues. V lost 3 bases, J lost 2 bases, and 8 bases lay in between. CDR1 SGHRS and CDR2 YFSETQ come from the germline V gene.

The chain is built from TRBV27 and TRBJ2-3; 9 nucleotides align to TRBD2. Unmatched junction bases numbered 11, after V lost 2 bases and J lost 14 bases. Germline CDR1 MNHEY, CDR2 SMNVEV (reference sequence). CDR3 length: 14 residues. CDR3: CASSLAGGPSEAYF. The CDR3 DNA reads TGTGCCAGCAGTTTAGCGGGAGGGCCGTCTGAAGCGTATTTT.

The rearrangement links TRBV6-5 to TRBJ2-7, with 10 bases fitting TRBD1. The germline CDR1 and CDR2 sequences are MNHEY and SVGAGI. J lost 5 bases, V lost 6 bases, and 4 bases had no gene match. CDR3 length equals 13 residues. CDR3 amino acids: CASRDRGPDEQYF. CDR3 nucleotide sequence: TGTGCCAGCAGAGACAGGGGGCCCGACGAGCAGTACTTC.

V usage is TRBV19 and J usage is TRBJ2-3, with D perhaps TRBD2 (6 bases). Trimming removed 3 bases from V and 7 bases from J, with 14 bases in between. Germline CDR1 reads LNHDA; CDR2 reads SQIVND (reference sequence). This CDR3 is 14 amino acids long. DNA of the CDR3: TGTGCCAGTAGTATTATCTCGGAGGGAAATACGCAGTATTTT. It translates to CASSIISEGNTQYF.

CDR3 region: CASSPSSVAGELFF. The CDR3 nucleotides are TGTGCCAGCAGCCCATCATCTGTAGCCGGGGAGCTGTTTTTT. This chain links TRBV9 with TRBJ2-2; D is ambiguous. Trimming removed 4 bases from V and 6 bases from J, with 13 bases in between. Germline V CDR1 and CDR2: SGDLS, YYNGEE. This CDR3 is built from 14 residues.

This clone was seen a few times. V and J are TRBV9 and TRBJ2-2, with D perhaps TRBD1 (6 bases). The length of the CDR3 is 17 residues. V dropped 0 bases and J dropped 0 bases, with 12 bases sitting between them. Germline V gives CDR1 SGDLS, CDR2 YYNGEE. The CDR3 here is CASSVEGVAANTGELFF. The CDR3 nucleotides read TGTGCCAGCAGCGTAGAGGGGGTCGCCGCGAACACCGGGGAGCTGTTTTTT. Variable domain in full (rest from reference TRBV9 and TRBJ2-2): DSGVTQTPKHLITATGQRVTLRCSPRSGDLSVYWYQQSLDQGLQFLIQYYNGEERAKGNILERFSAQQFPDLHSELNLSSLELGDSALYFCASSVEGVAANTGELFFGEGSRLTVL.

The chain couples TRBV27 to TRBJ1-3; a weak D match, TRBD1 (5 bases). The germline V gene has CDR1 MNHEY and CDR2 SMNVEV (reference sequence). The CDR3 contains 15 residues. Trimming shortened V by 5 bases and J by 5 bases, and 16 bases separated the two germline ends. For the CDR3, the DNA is TGTGCCAGCAGTCCCTCGGGGGGGAGCCGAAACACCATATATTTT. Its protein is CASSPSGGSRNTIYF.

The CDR3, as DNA: TGCGCCAGCAGCCGGGTAGAGCGGGACCCTAGCGAGCAGTACTTC. Protein sequence: CASSRVERDPSEQYF. The chain uses TRBV4-3 and TRBJ2-7; 7 bases fit TRBD2. The V and J ends lost 4 bases and 6 bases, in that order; junction bases with no gene match: 12. The CDR3 has 15 amino acids. Germline lookup yields CDR1 LGHNA and CDR2 YSLEER.

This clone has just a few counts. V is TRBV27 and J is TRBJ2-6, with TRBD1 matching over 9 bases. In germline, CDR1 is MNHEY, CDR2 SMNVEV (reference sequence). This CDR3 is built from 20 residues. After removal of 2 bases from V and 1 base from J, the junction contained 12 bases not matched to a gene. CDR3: CASSLEIPGQGISGANVLTF. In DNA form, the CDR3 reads TGTGCCAGCAGTTTAGAAATACCGGGACAGGGTATTTCTGGGGCCAACGTCCTGACTTTC.

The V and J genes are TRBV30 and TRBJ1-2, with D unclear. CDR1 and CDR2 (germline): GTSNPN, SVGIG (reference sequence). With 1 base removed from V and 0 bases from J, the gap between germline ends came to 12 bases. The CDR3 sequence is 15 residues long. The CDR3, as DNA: TGTGCCTGGAGTGGGGCATTAATAGCTAACTATGGCTACACCTTC. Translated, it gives CAWSGALIANYGYTF.

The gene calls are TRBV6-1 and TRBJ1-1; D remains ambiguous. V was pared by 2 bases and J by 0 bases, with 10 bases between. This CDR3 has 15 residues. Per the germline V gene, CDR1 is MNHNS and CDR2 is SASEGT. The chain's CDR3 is CASSEIAQMNTEAFF. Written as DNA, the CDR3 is TGTGCCAGCAGTGAAATCGCACAGATGAACACTGAAGCTTTCTTT.

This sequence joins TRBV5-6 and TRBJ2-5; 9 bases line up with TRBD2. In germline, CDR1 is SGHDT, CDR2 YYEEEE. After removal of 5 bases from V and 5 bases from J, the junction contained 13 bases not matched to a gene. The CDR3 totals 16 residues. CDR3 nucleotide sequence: TGTGCCAGCAGTAAGACTAGCGGAGGGGGTAGGGAGACCCAGTACTTC. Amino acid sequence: CASSKTSGGGRETQYF.

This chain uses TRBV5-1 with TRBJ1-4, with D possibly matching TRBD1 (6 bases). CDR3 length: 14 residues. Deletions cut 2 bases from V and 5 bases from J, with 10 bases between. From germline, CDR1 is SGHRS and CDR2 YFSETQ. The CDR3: CASSFGQLNEKLFF. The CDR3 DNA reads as TGCGCCAGCAGCTTCGGACAGTTAAATGAAAAACTGTTTTTT.